This T cell receptor (beta chain) was sequenced for a study of T cell changes during pregnancy in multiple sclerosis. Sequencing was performed with immunoSEQ multiplex PCR; in TCRdb, only in-frame clones are kept and a portion is missing. The table includes about 34,000 clones, 90% detected once. The CDR3 is 14 amino acids. Germline loops: CDR1 MNHEY, CDR2 SMNVEV (reference sequence). V was clipped by 2 bases and J by 3 bases, with 11 bases between them. Here the sequenced sample was CD8+ T cells from peripheral blood mononuclear cells, taken in the second trimester of pregnancy. The receptor's source is a female donor with multiple sclerosis, enrolled in a pregnancy study. J is TRBJ2-7 and V is TRBV27; TRBD1 is a possible D gene (5 bases). The CDR3, as DNA: TGTGCCAGCAGTTTAGATGACAGCTTCTACGAGCAGTACTTC. It specifies CASSLDDSFYEQYF.